The sequence of this T cell receptor beta chain was determined in a study of shared clonotypes between healthy human individuals (TCRdb year 2020). The study in broad terms: The cohort included a few men and a couple of women between 18 and 49 years of age. For each donor, CD4 naive and CD4 memory were each given three plates, CD8 naive was given two plates, and CD8 memory was given one plate. To increase sequencing depth and limit assay-specific biases, TCR repertoire library preparation and sequencing were carried out by different laboratories using diverse techniques. Leukapheresis yielded between about 0.9 and 9 billion PBMCs per donor. To estimate repertoire size and how much clonotype sharing occurs between individuals, the study deeply sequenced the blood TCR repertoires of five or six healthy adults.

Using the deep immunoSEQ assay, TCR CDR3 regions were amplified from genomic DNA by multiplex PCR. Extracted genomic DNA from each cell subset was distributed evenly across all wells of several immunoSEQ 96-well plates, and each plate was treated as a replicate. For sorted subsets, each replicate PCR was loaded with approximately 190 ng genomic DNA, equivalent to about 30,000 T cell genomes. Purified libraries were quantified with a Qubit 3.0 fluorometer, sized on a Bioanalyzer 2100, and re-quantified with the KAPA Library Quantification kit. Each immunoSEQ 96-well plate was sequenced on its own single-read 150-cycle Illumina NextSeq 550 flow cell. On the study's bioinformatics: Because the immunoSEQ output included only junctional sequences and no quality scores, the filtering could not be the same as the filtering used for full-length reads. Sequences were annotated with PyIR, a Python wrapper for IgBLAST v1.9, and V/J genes and CDR3 were assigned using IMGT germline references. Reads were removed for weak V/J assignments (E-value above 1e-6), missing CDR3, stop codons, out-of-frame junctions, or ambiguous translated residues. V3J clonotypes were defined as sequences sharing the same inferred V gene, J gene, and CDR3 amino acid sequence. Percentage overlap between repertoires was calculated by dividing the number of shared unique clonotypes by the size of the smaller repertoire. RTK rarefaction, the Chao1 estimator, and Recon v2.1 estimates of unobserved clonotypes were used to assess repertoire richness. OLGA was used to compute generation probabilities for all TCRbeta clonotypes that the gDNA method yielded from a few donors. The source is immuneACCESS, and TCRdb retained only in-frame sequences with V and J called. Part of the clones is not carried over; for the studies checked, unresolved V genes explain less than half of this, and the remainder is unexplained. That table gives V, J and clone size, and the DNA gave D and trimming. The sample table records some 740,000 clones; about 92% of these occur just once. In total, the top ten clones hold 24% of the sample.

On the study overall, not on this receptor specifically: Incomplete sequencing was indicated by rarefaction of sorted-subset datasets, despite the large sequencing depth. Larger estimated clonotype richness was generally found for naive subsets than for memory subsets. Pairwise subsampling indicated that sequencing depth was expected to affect the degree of clonotype sharing among donors. Compared with non-shared clonotypes, clonotypes shared by all four sorted-subset donors had higher generation probabilities. Sampling was restricted to blood, and TCR repertoires in tissues likely differ from the TCR repertoires found in blood. The small number of donors limited the genetic and exposure-history diversity represented. Approximately 5% of naive CD4, approximately 3.7% of naive CD8, approximately 2.2% of memory CD4, and about 0.4% of memory CD8 clonotypes were shared across a few donors.

V is clipped by 5 bases and J by 1 base, and the sequence between their germline boundaries is 20 bases long. From its cysteine to its phenylalanine, the CDR3 spans 17 amino acids. Only CDR3 DNA remains: 51 bases, in frame from the first base. In the germline V gene (reference sequence), CDR1 corresponds to LNHDA and CDR2 to SQIVND. For the CD8 naive samples, CD45RO-negative cells were positively selected for CCR7, yielding a CD45RA+CCR7+ population from which TemRA cells were excluded. Healthy HIV-negative adults with no recently reported acute infections or vaccinations were included as donors. Every donor was a Caucasian adult residing in Nashville, Tennessee, USA. Blood was obtained by leukapheresis, after which PBMCs were separated by Ficoll-Histopaque density gradient centrifugation and cryopreserved in liquid nitrogen vapor phase. Analytical flow cytometry was used to check the purity and quantity of each magnetically sorted T cell population. Genomic DNA was isolated from each sorted fraction and quantified by UV absorbance on a Nanodrop 2000c.

On this clone: The antigen it recognizes is unknown. No qualities accompany the bases; no much larger clone lies one base away.

The chain couples TRBV19 to TRBJ2-5; the D gene cannot be named for sure. Sequenced: naive CD8+ T cells sorted from blood. The sample's cell subset or site label, decoded: CD45RA+CCR7+. The receptor's source is a man aged 30 to 39 in good health. The DNA is TGTGCCAGTAGTCACCGCTCTGGGTCTATCGCCCAAGAGACCCAGTACTTC. The resulting protein is CASSHRSGSIAQETQYF.